The T cell receptor (beta chain) described here comes from a study of cytomegalovirus exposure and HLA in healthy donors. The PCR was carried out with 60 Vbeta primers and 13 Jbeta primers. Profiled with immunoSEQ multiplex PCR; TCRdb holds only in-frame clones, not every one. This sample has over 200,000 clones, with 82% found just once. Germline CDR1 is LGHNA and CDR2 is YNFKEQ. The CDR3 runs 15 residues. V gave up 3 bases and J gave up 0 bases, with 9 bases separating them. Sequenced sample: PBMCs. The chain joins TRBV4-2 to TRBJ1-5; D possibly corresponds to TRBD1 (5 bases). This receptor was taken from a man aged 35-49 years in good health and CMV-seropositive. The CDR3: CASSQGGVSNQPQHF. CDR3 DNA sequence: TGTGCCAGCAGCCAGGGAGGGGTTAGCAATCAGCCCCAGCATTTT.